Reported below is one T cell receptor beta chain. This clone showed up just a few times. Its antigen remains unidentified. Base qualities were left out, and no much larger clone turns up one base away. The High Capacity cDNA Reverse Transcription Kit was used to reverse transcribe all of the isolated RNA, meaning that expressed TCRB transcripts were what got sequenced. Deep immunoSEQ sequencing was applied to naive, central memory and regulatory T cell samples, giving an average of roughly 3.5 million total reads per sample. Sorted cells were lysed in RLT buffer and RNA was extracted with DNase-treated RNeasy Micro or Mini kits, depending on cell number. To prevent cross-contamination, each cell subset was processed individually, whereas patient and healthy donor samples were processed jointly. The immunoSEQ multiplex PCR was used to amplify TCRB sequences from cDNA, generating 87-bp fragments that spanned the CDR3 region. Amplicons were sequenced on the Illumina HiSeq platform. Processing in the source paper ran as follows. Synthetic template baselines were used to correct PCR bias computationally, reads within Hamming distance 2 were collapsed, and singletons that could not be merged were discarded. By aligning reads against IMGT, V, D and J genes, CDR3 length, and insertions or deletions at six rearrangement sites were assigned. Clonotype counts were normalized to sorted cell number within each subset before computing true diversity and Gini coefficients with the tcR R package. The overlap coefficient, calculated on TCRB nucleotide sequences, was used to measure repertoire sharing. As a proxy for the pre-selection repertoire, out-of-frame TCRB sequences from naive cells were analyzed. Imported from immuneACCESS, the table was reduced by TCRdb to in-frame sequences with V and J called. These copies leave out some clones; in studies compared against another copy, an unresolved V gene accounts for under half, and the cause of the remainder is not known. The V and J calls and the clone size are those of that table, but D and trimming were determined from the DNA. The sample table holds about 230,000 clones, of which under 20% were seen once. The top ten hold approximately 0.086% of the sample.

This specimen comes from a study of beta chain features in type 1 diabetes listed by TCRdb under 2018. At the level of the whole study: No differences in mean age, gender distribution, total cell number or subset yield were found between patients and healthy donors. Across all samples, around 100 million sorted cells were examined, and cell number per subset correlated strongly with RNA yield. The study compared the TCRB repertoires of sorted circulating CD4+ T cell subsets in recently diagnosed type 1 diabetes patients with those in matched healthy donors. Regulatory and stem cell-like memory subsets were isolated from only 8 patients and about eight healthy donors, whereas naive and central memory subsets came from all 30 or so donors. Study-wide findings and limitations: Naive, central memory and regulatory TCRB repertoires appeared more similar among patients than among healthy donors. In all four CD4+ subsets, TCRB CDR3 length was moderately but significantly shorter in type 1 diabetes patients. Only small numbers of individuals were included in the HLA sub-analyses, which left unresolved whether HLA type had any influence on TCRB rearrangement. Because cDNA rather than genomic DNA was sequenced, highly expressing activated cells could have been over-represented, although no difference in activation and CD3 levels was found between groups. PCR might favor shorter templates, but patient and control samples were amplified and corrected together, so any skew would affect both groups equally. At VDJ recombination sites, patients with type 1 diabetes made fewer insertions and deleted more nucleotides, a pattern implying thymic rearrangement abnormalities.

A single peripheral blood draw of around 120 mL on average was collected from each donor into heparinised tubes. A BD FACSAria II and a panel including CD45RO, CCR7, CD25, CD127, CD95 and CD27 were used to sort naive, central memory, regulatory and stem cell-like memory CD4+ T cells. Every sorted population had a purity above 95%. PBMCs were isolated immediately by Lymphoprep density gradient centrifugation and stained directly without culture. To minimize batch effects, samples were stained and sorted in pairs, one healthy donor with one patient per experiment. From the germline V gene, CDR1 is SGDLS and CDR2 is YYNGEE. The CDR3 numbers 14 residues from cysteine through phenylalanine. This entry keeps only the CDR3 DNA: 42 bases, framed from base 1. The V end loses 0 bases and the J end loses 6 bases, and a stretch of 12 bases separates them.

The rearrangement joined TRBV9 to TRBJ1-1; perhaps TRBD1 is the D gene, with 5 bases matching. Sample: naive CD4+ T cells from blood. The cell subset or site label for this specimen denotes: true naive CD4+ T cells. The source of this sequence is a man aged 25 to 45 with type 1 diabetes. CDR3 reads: CASSVDSGRSEAFF. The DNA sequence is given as TGTGCCAGCAGCGTAGATTCGGGGCGATCTGAAGCTTTCTTT.